The clone carrying this T cell receptor beta chain was observed at least ten times. The data are from a study of patients and donors after allogeneic stem cell transplantation. Deletions cut 5 bases from V and 4 bases from J, with 12 bases between. The CDR3 has 14 amino acids. Germline V gene data show CDR1 as SGHTA and CDR2 as FQGNSA. TCRdb analysed the RT-PCR reads with MiXCR anew, one entry per CDR3 protein. The sample holds about a million distinct CDR3 sequences; roughly 17% are singletons and the top ten take 6%. Sequenced sample: blood, either unsorted or a sorted T cell fraction (not recorded which). The clonotype was recovered from a human donor who was either an allogeneic HSCT recipient or a stem cell or donor lymphocyte infusion donor (not recorded which). It is not recorded whose cells these are; they may come from a transplant donor. V gene TRBV7-2 combines with J gene TRBJ2-1; D is unresolved. CDR3 bases: TGTGCCAGCAGCCCGGGCACAGAGTACAATGAGCAGTTCTTC. This translates into CASSPGTEYNEQFF.